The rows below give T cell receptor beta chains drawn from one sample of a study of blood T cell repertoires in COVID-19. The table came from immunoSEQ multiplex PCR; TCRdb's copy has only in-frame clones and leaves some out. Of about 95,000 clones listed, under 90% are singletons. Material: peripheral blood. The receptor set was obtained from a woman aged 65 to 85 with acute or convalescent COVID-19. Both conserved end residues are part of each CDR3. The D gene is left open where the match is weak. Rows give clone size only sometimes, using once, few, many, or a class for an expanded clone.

CASSNPGNTIYF | TGTGCCAGCAGTAACCCGGGTAACACCATATATTTT | TRBV5-4 | NA | once | TRBJ1-3
CASSLGGRLGDTQYF | TGTGCCAGCAGCTTAGGGGGGCGTCTAGGGGATACGCAGTATTTT | TRBV11-1 | NA | NA | TRBJ2-3
CASSTQYYGYTF | TGTGCCAGCTCAACACAGTACTATGGCTACACCTTC | TRBV6-5 | NA | few | TRBJ1-2
CASSLNQGNQPQHF | TGTGCCAGCAGTTTAAATCAGGGGAATCAGCCCCAGCATTTT | TRBV28 | NA | few | TRBJ1-5
CAWRRGRTGEANYGYTF | TGTGCCTGGAGGAGGGGGAGGACAGGGGAGGCGAACTATGGCTACACCTTC | TRBV30 | TRBD1 | NA | TRBJ1-2
CASLPPSGINTGELFF | TGTGCCAGCCTGCCTCCTAGCGGGATAAACACCGGGGAGCTGTTTTTT | TRBV28 | TRBD2 | once | TRBJ2-2
CASSPDRNQPQHF | TGTGCCAGCTCACCAGACAGAAATCAGCCCCAGCATTTT | TRBV18 | NA | NA | TRBJ1-5
CASSLSGGGVGEQFF | TGTGCCAGCAGTTTATCTGGTGGCGGGGTTGGTGAGCAGTTCTTC | TRBV27 | NA | medium-sized | TRBJ2-1
CASSFVYSTEAFF | TGTGCCAGCAGTTTTGTGTACTCCACTGAAGCTTTCTTT | TRBV12-3/TRBV12-4 | NA | once | TRBJ1-1
CASSKPGLAGIIYNEQFF | TGTGCCAGCAGCAAACCGGGACTAGCGGGGATAATTTACAATGAGCAGTTCTTC | TRBV3-1/TRBV3-2 | TRBD2 | NA | TRBJ2-1
CASSLEGQIGNTQYF | TGTGCCAGCAGCTTGGAGGGACAGATCGGGAATACGCAGTATTTT | TRBV5-4 | TRBD1 | NA | TRBJ2-3
CASSERGLNTEAFF | TGTGCCAGCAGTGAACGGGGTTTGAACACTGAAGCTTTCTTT | TRBV6-1 | NA | NA | TRBJ1-1
CASSVAIGRASGNTIYF | TGTGCCAGCAGCGTAGCTATAGGCAGGGCCTCTGGAAACACCATATATTTT | TRBV9 | NA | NA | TRBJ1-3
CASRRTDNQPQHF | TGTGCCAGCAGGCGGACAGACAATCAGCCCCAGCATTTT | TRBV28 | NA | NA | TRBJ1-5
CASTNTAVRRENTGELFF | TGTGCCAGTACCAATACAGCGGTGAGGCGGGAGAACACCGGGGAGCTGTTTTTT | TRBV19 | NA | NA | TRBJ2-2
CASSLVSAQPQHF | TGTGCCAGCAGCTTAGTCAGTGCTCAGCCCCAGCATTTT | TRBV7-9 | NA | NA | TRBJ1-5
CASSIRTGSYEQYF | TGTGCCAGTAGTATTCGGACAGGGTCCTACGAGCAGTACTTC | TRBV19 | TRBD1 | NA | TRBJ2-7
CASTEPRVTTEAFF | TGTGCCAGCACTGAACCCCGGGTAACCACTGAAGCTTTCTTT | TRBV7-9 | NA | NA | TRBJ1-1
CASSVAAGGKQETQYF | TGTGCCAGCAGCGTAGCTGCGGGGGGTAAACAAGAGACCCAGTACTTC | TRBV9 | TRBD2 | NA | TRBJ2-5
CASSELLAGSGNEQFF | TGTGCCAGCAGTGAACTACTAGCGGGAAGTGGCAATGAGCAGTTCTTC | TRBV25-1 | TRBD2 | NA | TRBJ2-1
CASKLAGANTGELFF | TGTGCCAGCAAACTAGCGGGGGCGAACACCGGGGAGCTGTTTTTT | TRBV2 | TRBD2 | once | TRBJ2-2
CASSFRPGAGNTIYF | TGTGCCAGCAGCTTTCGACCAGGGGCCGGAAACACCATATATTTT | TRBV5-6 | NA | NA | TRBJ1-3
CASGGNQETQYF | TGTGCCAGCGGAGGGAACCAAGAGACCCAGTACTTC | TRBV6-5 | NA | NA | TRBJ2-5
CASSSPPGREANVLTF | TGTGCCAGCAGTTCCCCCCCAGGCAGGGAGGCCAACGTCCTGACTTTC | TRBV6-5 | NA | once | TRBJ2-6
CASKRGGSSYNEQFF | TGTGCCAGCAAAAGGGGCGGGAGCTCCTACAATGAGCAGTTCTTC | TRBV28 | TRBD2 | NA | TRBJ2-1
CASSFRGSGSAEAFF | TGTGCCAGCAGCTTTAGGGGGTCTGGGAGCGCTGAAGCTTTCTTT | TRBV11-1 | NA | NA | TRBJ1-1
CASSRVDMNTEAFF | TGTGCCAGCAGCCGGGTCGATATGAACACTGAAGCTTTCTTT | TRBV5-6 | NA | NA | TRBJ1-1
CASSVPGTTNEKLFF | TGCGCCAGCAGCGTACCGGGGACAACTAATGAAAAACTGTTTTTT | TRBV5-1 | NA | NA | TRBJ1-4
CASSHGTGANYGYTF | TGCGCCAGCAGCCATGGGACAGGCGCGAACTATGGCTACACCTTC | TRBV5-1 | TRBD1 | NA | TRBJ1-2
CASSNRDRVNEQFF | TGTGCCAGCAGCAACCGGGACAGGGTTAATGAGCAGTTCTTC | TRBV3-1/TRBV3-2 | TRBD1 | NA | TRBJ2-1
CASSESRLSPQETQYF | TGTGCCAGCAGTGAGTCGAGGTTGAGCCCTCAAGAGACCCAGTACTTC | TRBV2 | NA | NA | TRBJ2-5
CASTQGAYNEQFF | TGTGCCAGCACCCAGGGAGCTTACAATGAGCAGTTCTTC | TRBV3-1/TRBV3-2 | NA | NA | TRBJ2-1
CASSQPTGGAEAFF | TGTGCCAGCAGCCAACCGACAGGGGGCGCTGAAGCTTTCTTT | TRBV3-1/TRBV3-2 | TRBD1 | NA | TRBJ1-1
CASSLGTSGFGEQYF | TGCGCCAGCAGCCTGGGGACTAGCGGGTTCGGGGAGCAGTACTTC | TRBV4-1 | TRBD2 | once | TRBJ2-7
CASSLAGRRGYTF | TGTGCCAGCAGCTTAGCGGGCAGACGAGGCTACACCTTC | TRBV7-2 | NA | NA | TRBJ1-2
CASRGRADSNQPQHF | TGTGCCAGCAGGGGGCGAGCTGATAGCAATCAGCCCCAGCATTTT | TRBV19 | TRBD1 | NA | TRBJ1-5
CASREWSGDYGYTF | TGTGCCAGCAGAGAATGGTCCGGAGACTATGGCTACACCTTC | TRBV28 | NA | NA | TRBJ1-2
CASSLTPRNSYSNQPQHF | TGCGCCAGCAGCCTCACTCCCCGAAACTCTTATAGCAATCAGCCCCAGCATTTT | TRBV10-2 | NA | NA | TRBJ1-5
CASSEGARVGSPQYF | TGTGCCAGCAGTGAAGGGGCCAGGGTCGGCTCCCCCCAGTACTTC | TRBV6-1 | NA | NA | TRBJ2-5
CSASLGGRNQPQHF | TGCAGTGCTAGTTTGGGCGGGAGAAATCAGCCCCAGCATTTT | TRBV20-1 | NA | NA | TRBJ1-5
CASSEVLAGAKQETQYF | TGTGCCAGCAGTGAAGTACTAGCGGGGGCCAAACAAGAGACCCAGTACTTC | TRBV6-1 | TRBD2 | once | TRBJ2-5
CASSSPGPWEQFF | TGTGCCAGCAGCTCACCCGGTCCCTGGGAGCAGTTCTTC | TRBV7-9 | NA | NA | TRBJ2-1
CASSPQLASSYEQYF | TGTGCCAGCTCACCCCAGTTAGCGAGCTCCTACGAGCAGTACTTC | TRBV18 | NA | NA | TRBJ2-7
CASSYRDSAEAFF | TGCGCCAGCAGCTACCGGGACAGTGCGGAAGCTTTCTTT | TRBV5-1 | TRBD1 | NA | TRBJ1-1
CASSIEVGVRTGELFF | TGTGCCAGTAGTATAGAAGTGGGAGTACGCACCGGGGAGCTGTTTTTT | TRBV19 | NA | NA | TRBJ2-2